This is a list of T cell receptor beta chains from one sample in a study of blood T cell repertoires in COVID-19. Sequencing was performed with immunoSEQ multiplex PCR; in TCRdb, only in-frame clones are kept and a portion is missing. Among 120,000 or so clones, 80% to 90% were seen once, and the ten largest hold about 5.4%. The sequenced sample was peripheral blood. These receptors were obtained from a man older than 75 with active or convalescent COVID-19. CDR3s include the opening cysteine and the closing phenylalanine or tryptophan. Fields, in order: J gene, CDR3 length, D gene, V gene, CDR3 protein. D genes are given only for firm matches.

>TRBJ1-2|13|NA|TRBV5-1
CASSDSSNYGYTF
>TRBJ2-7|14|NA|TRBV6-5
CASSRPSASYEQYF
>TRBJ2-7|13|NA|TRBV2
CASRPSGAYEQYF
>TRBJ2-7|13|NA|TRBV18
CASSPGGFNEQYF
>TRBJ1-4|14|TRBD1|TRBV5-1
CASSKGQGNEKLFF
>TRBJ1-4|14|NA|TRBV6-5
CASSWARDNEKLFF
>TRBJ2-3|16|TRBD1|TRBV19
CASSRQGTGGSDTQYF
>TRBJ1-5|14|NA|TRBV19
CASRTPGYNQPQHF
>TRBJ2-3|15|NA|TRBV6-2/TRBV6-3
CASSSVGDPTDTQYF
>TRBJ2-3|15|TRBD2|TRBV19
CASSMASGNTDTQYF
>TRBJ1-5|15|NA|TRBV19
CASSPIDWGNQPQHF
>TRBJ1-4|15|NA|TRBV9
CASSPRQATNEKLFF
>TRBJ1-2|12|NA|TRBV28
CASGREDYGYTF
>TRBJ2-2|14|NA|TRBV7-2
CATRVGRESGELFF
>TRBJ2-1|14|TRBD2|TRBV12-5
CASGLGLANNEQFF
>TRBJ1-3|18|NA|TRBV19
CASSITAGPSFSGNTIYF
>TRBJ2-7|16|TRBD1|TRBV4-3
CASSLPLDRSAYEQYF
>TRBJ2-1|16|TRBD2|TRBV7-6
CASSLEVTGTTNEQFF
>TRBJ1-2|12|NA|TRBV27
CASSFSGFGYTF
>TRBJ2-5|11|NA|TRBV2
CASRPGETQYF
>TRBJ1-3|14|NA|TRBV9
CASSVTDQGNTIYF
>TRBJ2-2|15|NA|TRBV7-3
CASSFSAGGVGELFF
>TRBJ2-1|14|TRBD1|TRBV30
CACGPGTGHNEQFF
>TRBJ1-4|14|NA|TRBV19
CASSPTGHDEKLFF
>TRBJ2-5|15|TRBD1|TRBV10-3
CAISGSGTGGETQYF
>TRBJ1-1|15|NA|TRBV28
CASSFEAGRTAEAFF
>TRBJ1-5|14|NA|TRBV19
CASSPTGSNQPQHF
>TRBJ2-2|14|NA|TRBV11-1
CASSPDTNTGELFF
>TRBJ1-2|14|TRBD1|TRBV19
CASSIATGTYGYTF
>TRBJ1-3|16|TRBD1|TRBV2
CASRINQGGTGNTIYF
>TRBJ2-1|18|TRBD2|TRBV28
CASSLGLAGGLTENEQFF
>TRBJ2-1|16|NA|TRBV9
CASSQPGGALYNEQFF
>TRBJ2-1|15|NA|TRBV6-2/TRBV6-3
CASSQHRDSYNEQFF
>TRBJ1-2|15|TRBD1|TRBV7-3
CASSLTGDRVYGYTF
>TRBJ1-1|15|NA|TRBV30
CAWSKINQGKTEAFF